The rows below give T cell receptor beta chains drawn from one sample of a study of blood T cell repertoires in COVID-19. Assay used: immunoSEQ multiplex PCR; TCRdb lists only in-frame clones, some missing. The sample has 130,000 or so clones, approximately 84% seen once. Material: peripheral blood. These receptors were obtained from a woman older than 75 with acute or convalescent COVID-19. The CDR3 runs from the conserved cysteine through the conserved F or W. Fields, in order: D gene, clone size, V gene, J gene, CDR3 protein, CDR3 DNA. A D gene is named only where the DNA matches it firmly. Rows give clone size only sometimes, using once, few, many, or a class for an expanded clone.

>.|.|TRBV7-9|TRBJ1-1
CASSIRGGHTEAFF
TGTGCCAGCAGCATAAGGGGGGGTCACACTGAAGCTTTCTTT
>TRBD2|.|TRBV6-5|TRBJ2-1
CASRLAGVRNEQFF
TGTGCCAGCAGACTAGCGGGAGTTCGCAATGAGCAGTTCTTC
>.|.|TRBV3-1/TRBV3-2|TRBJ1-1
CASSQGRTGRVFF
TGTGCCAGCAGCCAAGGCCGGACCGGGCGGGTTTTCTTT
>.|once|TRBV19|TRBJ1-3
CASSIASGSGNTIYF
TGTGCCAGTAGTATAGCTTCGGGCTCTGGAAACACCATATATTTT
>.|.|TRBV5-1|TRBJ2-1
CASSSREKTYNEQFF
TGCGCCAGCAGCTCGAGGGAGAAGACCTACAATGAGCAGTTCTTC
>TRBD2|.|TRBV18|TRBJ2-7
CASSPGLALVYEQYF
TGTGCCAGCTCACCGGGACTAGCTCTAGTCTACGAGCAGTACTTC
>.|few|TRBV6-6|TRBJ2-7
CASRRTYSEAYEQYF
TGTGCCAGCAGACGGACTTATAGCGAAGCCTACGAGCAGTACTTC
>TRBD1|.|TRBV27|TRBJ1-4
CASRAAGTGNEKLFF
TGTGCCAGCAGAGCAGCCGGGACAGGGAATGAAAAACTGTTTTTT
>.|.|TRBV19|TRBJ2-7
CASRQDSSYEQYF
TGTGCCAGTAGACAGGACAGCTCATACGAGCAGTACTTC
>.|.|TRBV29-1|TRBJ2-4
CSVVPGSGNIQYF
TGCAGCGTTGTACCGGGGTCGGGAAACATTCAGTACTTC
>.|.|TRBV18|TRBJ1-1
CASSPTRDFPNTEAFF
TGTGCCAGCTCGCCTACACGTGACTTCCCGAACACTGAAGCTTTCTTT
>.|.|TRBV19|TRBJ1-3
CASTNPSGISGNTIYF
TGTGCCAGTACCAACCCATCGGGGATCTCTGGAAACACCATATATTTT
>.|.|TRBV19|TRBJ1-2
CASSNPLFYGYTF
TGTGCCAGTAGTAACCCGCTATTCTATGGCTACACCTTC
>TRBD1|.|TRBV7-2|TRBJ1-3
CASRGTGAGNTIYF
TGTGCCAGCAGGGGGACAGGGGCTGGAAACACCATATATTTT
>.|.|TRBV20-1|TRBJ1-4
CSASLSGVDEKLFF
TGCAGTGCTAGTTTATCAGGGGTGGATGAAAAACTGTTTTTT
>.|.|TRBV6-6|TRBJ2-3
CASSYGGGGGDTQYF
TGTGCCAGCAGTTACGGCGGAGGGGGGGGAGATACGCAGTATTTT
>.|.|TRBV27|TRBJ2-1
CASSSLGGTAYNEQFF
TGTGCCAGCAGTTCCCTGGGCGGGACCGCCTACAATGAGCAGTTCTTC
>TRBD1|.|TRBV5-1|TRBJ2-7
CASSFSDRGYEQYF
TGCGCCAGCAGCTTCTCGGACAGGGGATACGAGCAGTACTTC
>TRBD1|few|TRBV18|TRBJ1-1
CASSPARTGRIGNTEAFF
TGTGCCAGCTCACCAGCCCGGACAGGGCGGATTGGGAACACTGAAGCTTTCTTT
>TRBD1|.|TRBV2|TRBJ2-1
CASRTDRGAYNEQFF
TGTGCCAGCAGGACGGACAGGGGTGCCTACAATGAGCAGTTCTTC
>.|.|TRBV18|TRBJ1-1
CASSPTRMGGRNAEAFF
TGTGCCAGCTCACCCACCCGGATGGGGGGGCGAAACGCTGAAGCTTTCTTT
>.|.|TRBV7-2|TRBJ1-5
CASSLAGGAGQPQHF
TGTGCCAGCAGCTTAGCTGGGGGCGCAGGTCAGCCCCAGCATTTT
>.|.|TRBV3-1/TRBV3-2|TRBJ2-5
CASSQDNRAGLGETQYF
TGTGCCAGCAGCCAAGATAATCGGGCGGGCTTAGGAGAGACCCAGTACTTC
>.|.|TRBV27|TRBJ2-2
CASRRNTGELFF
TGTGCCAGCAGGCGGAACACCGGGGAGCTGTTTTTT
>TRBD1|.|TRBV7-9|TRBJ1-1
CASSFASDRVWRWTEAFF
TGTGCCAGCAGCTTCGCTTCGGACAGGGTTTGGCGGTGGACTGAAGCTTTCTTT
>TRBD2|.|TRBV9|TRBJ2-1
CASSVRQAGFPNEQFF
TGTGCCAGCAGCGTAAGACAAGCGGGATTTCCCAATGAGCAGTTCTTC